Given below is one TCR beta chain in context. As yet, its antigen is unknown. Germline V gives CDR1 SGHRS, CDR2 YFSETQ. This CDR3 region has 13 residues. V was shortened by 0 bases and J by 6 bases, with 9 bases between the two germline ends. The data derive from a study of graft-versus-host responses after intestinal transplantation. In the study overall: Every recipient had anti-thymocyte globulin induction and roughly 3 years of tacrolimus plus steroids.

Overall study findings and caveats: Early declines in HvG clones that occurred post-transplant were associated with peak circulating GvH clone levels. Across patients carrying graft-donor T cell macrochimerism, allografts held high graft-versus-host to host-versus-graft clonal ratios. Ileal or blood samples showed some GvH clones first, and such clones were also found in recipient marrow.

TCRdb's table, derived via immunoSEQ multiplex PCR, lists solely in-frame clones and lacks some. This sample carries some 120,000 clones, around 94% of them seen once, and the ten largest clones take around 0.15%. The starting material was unstimulated CD4+ T cells sorted from spleen or lymph node cells, obtained before intestinal transplant. This receptor was identified in a human donor who received an intestinal transplant. The chain carries TRBV5-1 and TRBJ1-2; D gene ambiguous. The CDR3 region is CASSLEGGDGYTF. CDR3 nucleotides: TGCGCCAGCAGCTTGGAGGGCGGGGATGGCTACACCTTC.